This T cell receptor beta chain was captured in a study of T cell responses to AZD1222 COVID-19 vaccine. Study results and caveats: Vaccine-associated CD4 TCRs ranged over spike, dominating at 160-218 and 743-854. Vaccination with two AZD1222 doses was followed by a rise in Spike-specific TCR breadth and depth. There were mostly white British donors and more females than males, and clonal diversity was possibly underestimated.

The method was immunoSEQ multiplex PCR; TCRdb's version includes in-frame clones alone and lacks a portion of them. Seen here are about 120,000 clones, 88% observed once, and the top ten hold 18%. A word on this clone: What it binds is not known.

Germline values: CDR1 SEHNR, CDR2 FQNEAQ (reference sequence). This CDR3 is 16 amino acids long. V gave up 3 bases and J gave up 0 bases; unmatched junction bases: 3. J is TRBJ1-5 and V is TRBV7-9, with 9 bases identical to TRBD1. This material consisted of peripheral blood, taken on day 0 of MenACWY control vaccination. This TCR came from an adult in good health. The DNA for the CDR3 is TGTGCCAGCAGCTTGGACAGGGGCTATAGCAATCAGCCCCAGCATTTT. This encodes CASSLDRGYSNQPQHF.